This is a list of T cell receptor beta chains from one sample in a study of T cell responses to AZD1222 COVID-19 vaccine. Measured with immunoSEQ multiplex PCR; TCRdb has only the in-frame clones, and not every one. The data hold approximately 89,000 clones, with roughly 86% observed a single time. Sequenced here: peripheral blood, sampled 28 days after the second AZD1222 dose. These receptors originate from an adult who received the AZD1222 COVID-19 vaccine. Both conserved end residues are part of each CDR3. Fields, in order: V gene, J gene, CDR3 protein.

v_call: TRBV4-1; j_call: TRBJ2-3; cdr3_aa: CASSQEDLRRGRSTDTQYF
v_call: TRBV7-6; j_call: TRBJ2-3; cdr3_aa: CASSSTGGAADTQYF
v_call: TRBV6-5; j_call: TRBJ1-4; cdr3_aa: CASSSGTGGEKLFF
v_call: TRBV7-3; j_call: TRBJ1-2; cdr3_aa: CASSLMTVSGYTF
v_call: TRBV7-6; j_call: TRBJ1-3; cdr3_aa: CASSPSLDWDIYF
v_call: TRBV6-8; j_call: TRBJ1-5; cdr3_aa: CASSYLEVQPQHF
v_call: TRBV27; j_call: TRBJ1-5; cdr3_aa: CASRPQGNQPQHF
v_call: TRBV5-1; j_call: TRBJ1-5; cdr3_aa: CASSLTGGAGSQPQHF
v_call: TRBV7-9; j_call: TRBJ1-2; cdr3_aa: CASSLDGNYGYTF
v_call: TRBV27; j_call: TRBJ2-4; cdr3_aa: CASSRTGAAVLVAKNIQYF
v_call: TRBV11-2; j_call: TRBJ2-1; cdr3_aa: CASRPGGSRYNEQFF
v_call: TRBV30; j_call: TRBJ2-4; cdr3_aa: CAWSGGRESAKNIQYF
v_call: TRBV5-6; j_call: TRBJ1-2; cdr3_aa: CASSLARIYGYTF
v_call: TRBV4-3; j_call: TRBJ2-1; cdr3_aa: CASSQDFRLHYNEQFF
v_call: TRBV24-1; j_call: TRBJ2-3; cdr3_aa: CATSGQGGTDTQYF
v_call: TRBV2; j_call: TRBJ2-3; cdr3_aa: CASSVARLAGGPDTQYF
v_call: TRBV15; j_call: TRBJ2-3; cdr3_aa: CASGQGRVTDTQYF
v_call: TRBV28; j_call: TRBJ2-7; cdr3_aa: CASSSRARAYEQYF
v_call: TRBV19; j_call: TRBJ1-1; cdr3_aa: CASSPGRNTEAFF
v_call: TRBV30; j_call: TRBJ1-6; cdr3_aa: CAWSIGGAGNSPLHF
v_call: TRBV7-2; j_call: TRBJ2-2; cdr3_aa: CASSLDRSGTGELFF
v_call: TRBV3-1/TRBV3-2; j_call: TRBJ1-6; cdr3_aa: CASSQGQGSSPLHF
v_call: TRBV10-2; j_call: TRBJ2-1; cdr3_aa: CASSGTSFSEQFF
v_call: TRBV6-1; j_call: TRBJ1-6; cdr3_aa: CASSEGGGGIQVRPLHF
v_call: TRBV5-1; j_call: TRBJ2-1; cdr3_aa: CASSPLAGGPSEQFF
v_call: TRBV6-5; j_call: TRBJ1-6; cdr3_aa: CASSYGQGMNSPLHF
v_call: TRBV3-1/TRBV3-2; j_call: TRBJ2-3; cdr3_aa: CASSPTSSGGQSTDTQYF
v_call: TRBV5-1; j_call: TRBJ2-1; cdr3_aa: CASSLVKKRNEQFF
v_call: TRBV7-9; j_call: TRBJ2-1; cdr3_aa: CASSLRGGVSYNEQFF